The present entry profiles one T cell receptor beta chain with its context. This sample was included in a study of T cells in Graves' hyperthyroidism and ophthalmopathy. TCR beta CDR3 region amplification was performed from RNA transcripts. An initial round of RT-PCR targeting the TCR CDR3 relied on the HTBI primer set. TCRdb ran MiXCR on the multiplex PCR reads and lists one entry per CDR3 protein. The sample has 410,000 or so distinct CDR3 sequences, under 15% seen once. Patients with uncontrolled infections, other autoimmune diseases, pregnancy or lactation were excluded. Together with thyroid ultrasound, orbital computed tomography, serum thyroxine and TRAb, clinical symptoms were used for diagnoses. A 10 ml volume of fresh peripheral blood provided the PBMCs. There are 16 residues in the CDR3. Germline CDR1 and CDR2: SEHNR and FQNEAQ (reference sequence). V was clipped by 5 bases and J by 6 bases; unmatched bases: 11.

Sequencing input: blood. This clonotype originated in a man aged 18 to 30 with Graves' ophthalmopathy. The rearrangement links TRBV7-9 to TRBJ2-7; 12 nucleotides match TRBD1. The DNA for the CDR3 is TGTGCCAGCAGCCGGGGGACAGGGGGCGGTTTTAGCGAGCAGTACTTC. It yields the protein CASSRGTGGGFSEQYF.